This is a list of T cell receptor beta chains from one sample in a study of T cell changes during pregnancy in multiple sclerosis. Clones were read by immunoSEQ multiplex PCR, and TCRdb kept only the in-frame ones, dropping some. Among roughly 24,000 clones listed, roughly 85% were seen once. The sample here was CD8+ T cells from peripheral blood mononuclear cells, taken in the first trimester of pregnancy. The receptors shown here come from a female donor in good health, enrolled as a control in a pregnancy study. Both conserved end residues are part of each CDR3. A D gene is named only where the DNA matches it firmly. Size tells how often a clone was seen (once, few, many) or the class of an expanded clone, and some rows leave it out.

CDR3: CASSPSGGLSEQFF
DNA: TGTGCCAGCAGCCCCAGCGGGGGGCTCAGTGAGCAGTTCTTC
J: TRBJ2-1
V: TRBV9
D: TRBD2
size: -

CDR3: CASSPDPQGSDSPLHF
DNA: TGTGCCAGCAGTCCTGATCCGCAGGGCTCGGATTCACCCCTCCACTTT
J: TRBJ1-6
V: TRBV27
D: -
size: -

CDR3: CASSPQAAGTYEQYF
DNA: TGCGCCAGCAGCCCGCAAGCGGCAGGTACCTACGAGCAGTACTTC
J: TRBJ2-7
V: TRBV4-3
D: -
size: -

CDR3: CAIRRDIDQPQHF
DNA: TGTGCCATCAGACGGGACATCGATCAGCCCCAGCATTTT
J: TRBJ1-5
V: TRBV10-3
D: -
size: -

CDR3: CASSQDQAVRGHSNTEAFF
DNA: TGCGCCAGCAGCCAAGATCAGGCGGTAAGGGGACACTCGAACACTGAAGCTTTCTTT
J: TRBJ1-1
V: TRBV4-1
D: -
size: few

CDR3: CATSMPRGSYNEQFF
DNA: TGTGCCACCTCGATGCCGCGGGGGTCCTACAATGAGCAGTTCTTC
J: TRBJ2-1
V: TRBV19
D: TRBD2
size: -

CDR3: CASSQGQGAGDTQYF
DNA: TGTGCCAGCAGCCAAGGACAGGGGGCGGGAGATACGCAGTATTTT
J: TRBJ2-3
V: TRBV6-5
D: TRBD1
size: -

CDR3: CASSNTNYGYTF
DNA: TGTGCCAGCAGCAACACTAACTATGGCTACACCTTC
J: TRBJ1-2
V: TRBV27
D: -
size: -

CDR3: CASSPDSSNQPQHF
DNA: TGTGCCAGCAGTCCCGACAGTAGCAATCAGCCCCAGCATTTT
J: TRBJ1-5
V: TRBV7-9
D: -
size: once

CDR3: CASSSLSRALAFYGYTF
DNA: TGTGCCAGCAGTTCTCTTTCCAGGGCTTTGGCTTTCTATGGCTACACCTTC
J: TRBJ1-2
V: TRBV28
D: -
size: -

CDR3: CASSLDSIDRTYEQYF
DNA: TGTGCCAGCAGCTTAGATTCTATTGACAGAACCTACGAGCAGTACTTC
J: TRBJ2-7
V: TRBV7-2
D: -
size: -

CDR3: CASSETGQTYEQYF
DNA: TGTGCCAGCAGCGAGACGGGACAGACCTACGAGCAGTACTTC
J: TRBJ2-7
V: TRBV9
D: TRBD1
size: -

CDR3: CASSLDGLTGGRQPQHF
DNA: TGTGCCAGCAGCTTAGATGGCCTGACAGGGGGCCGTCAGCCCCAGCATTTT
J: TRBJ1-5
V: TRBV11-2
D: TRBD1
size: once

CDR3: CASSLTGQLNTEAFF
DNA: TGTGCCAGCAGCTTAACGGGACAGTTGAACACTGAAGCTTTCTTT
J: TRBJ1-1
V: TRBV7-3
D: TRBD1
size: once

CDR3: CASSYSTSWSYEQYF
DNA: TGTGCCAGCAGTTACTCGACATCCTGGTCCTACGAGCAGTACTTC
J: TRBJ2-7
V: TRBV6-5
D: -
size: -

CDR3: CASGGTPLHF
DNA: TGTGCCAGCGGGGGGACACCCCTCCACTTT
J: TRBJ1-6
V: TRBV9
D: -
size: -

CDR3: CASSPWTGGIYGYTF
DNA: TGTGCCAGCAGCCCCTGGACAGGGGGGATCTATGGCTACACCTTC
J: TRBJ1-2
V: TRBV7-8
D: TRBD1
size: -

CDR3: CASSDRDSFVDEQFF
DNA: TGTGCCAGCAGTGACCGGGACAGCTTTGTGGATGAGCAGTTCTTC
J: TRBJ2-1
V: TRBV6-4
D: TRBD1
size: -

CDR3: CASSFAGGVNEQFF
DNA: TGTGCCAGCAGCTTCGCGGGGGGAGTAAATGAGCAGTTCTTC
J: TRBJ2-1
V: TRBV5-4
D: TRBD2
size: -

CDR3: CASSQRGGLAETQYF
DNA: TGCGCCAGCAGCCAACGGGGGGGCCTTGCAGAGACCCAGTACTTC
J: TRBJ2-5
V: TRBV4-3
D: TRBD2
size: large

CDR3: CASSHGTGNYGYTF
DNA: TGTGCCAGCAGCCACGGAACAGGGAACTATGGCTACACCTTC
J: TRBJ1-2
V: TRBV13
D: -
size: -

CDR3: CASSPLQGAREQYF
DNA: TGTGCCAGCAGCCCACTCCAGGGGGCGCGGGAGCAGTACTTC
J: TRBJ2-7
V: TRBV6-5
D: TRBD1
size: medium-sized

CDR3: CASSSSGGAYNEQFF
DNA: TGTGCCAGCAGCTCGAGCGGGGGGGCTTACAATGAGCAGTTCTTC
J: TRBJ2-1
V: TRBV11-2
D: TRBD2
size: -

CDR3: CASSPGSSTQETQYF
DNA: TGTGCCAGCTCACCGGGGTCCTCGACCCAGGAGACCCAGTACTTC
J: TRBJ2-5
V: TRBV28
D: -
size: -

CDR3: CASSVVTSGEQYF
DNA: TGTGCCAGCAGCGTAGTCACTAGCGGGGAGCAGTACTTC
J: TRBJ2-7
V: TRBV9
D: TRBD2
size: -

CDR3: CASSDRDRGYGANVLTF
DNA: TGTGCCAGCAGCGACAGGGACCGGGGCTACGGGGCCAACGTCCTGACTTTC
J: TRBJ2-6
V: TRBV7-6
D: TRBD1
size: once

CDR3: CATSRDLGPGRGNEQFF
DNA: TGTGCCACCAGCAGAGATCTTGGGCCGGGGAGGGGCAATGAGCAGTTCTTC
J: TRBJ2-1
V: TRBV15
D: TRBD2
size: -

CDR3: CASSQRQGTRETQYF
DNA: TGTGCCAGCAGCCAGAGACAGGGAACCAGGGAGACCCAGTACTTC
J: TRBJ2-5
V: TRBV7-9
D: TRBD1
size: -

CDR3: CASSLRRQVNEKLFF
DNA: TGTGCCAGCAGCTTAAGGAGGCAGGTTAATGAAAAACTGTTTTTT
J: TRBJ1-4
V: TRBV7-3
D: -
size: -

CDR3: CASSLVGDQPQHF
DNA: TGTGCCAGCAGCTTAGTCGGGGATCAGCCCCAGCATTTT
J: TRBJ1-5
V: TRBV7-9
D: -
size: -

CDR3: CASRKAGQGAYEQYF
DNA: TGTGCCAGCAGAAAGGCGGGACAGGGGGCCTACGAGCAGTACTTC
J: TRBJ2-7
V: TRBV27
D: TRBD1
size: -

CDR3: CASSFGQGIYNEQFF
DNA: TGTGCCAGCAGCTTCGGACAGGGGATCTACAATGAGCAGTTCTTC
J: TRBJ2-1
V: TRBV7-3
D: TRBD1
size: -

CDR3: CASSLAMDSNSYEQYF
DNA: TGTGCCAGCAGCTTAGCGATGGACTCGAACTCCTACGAGCAGTACTTC
J: TRBJ2-7
V: TRBV7-9
D: -
size: -

CDR3: CASSPYAGSPLHF
DNA: TGTGCCAGCAGTCCTTACGCCGGTTCACCCCTCCACTTT
J: TRBJ1-6
V: TRBV27
D: -
size: -

CDR3: CSVRTPYGYTF
DNA: TGCAGCGTTCGAACACCCTATGGCTACACCTTC
J: TRBJ1-2
V: TRBV29-1
D: -
size: -

CDR3: CASSSGTQYF
DNA: TGTGCCAGCAGCAGTGGGACCCAGTACTTC
J: TRBJ2-5
V: TRBV25-1
D: -
size: -

CDR3: CASSQEPVGGGGELFF
DNA: TGTGCCAGCAGCCAAGAACCTGTAGGGGGGGGCGGGGAGCTGTTTTTT
J: TRBJ2-2
V: TRBV4-2
D: -
size: once

CDR3: CASSFTTGGLTEAFF
DNA: TGTGCCAGCAGCTTCACGACAGGGGGCCTTACTGAAGCTTTCTTT
J: TRBJ1-1
V: TRBV7-4
D: TRBD1
size: -

CDR3: CASSPDSFYEQYF
DNA: TGTGCCAGCAGCCCTGACAGCTTCTACGAGCAGTACTTC
J: TRBJ2-7
V: TRBV5-8
D: -
size: -

CDR3: CASSTRDRSPTNTGELFF
DNA: TGTGCCAGTAGTACTCGGGACAGATCCCCGACGAACACCGGGGAGCTGTTTTTT
J: TRBJ2-2
V: TRBV19
D: TRBD1
size: -

CDR3: CASSQDPDRVSYEQYF
DNA: TGTGCCAGCAGCCAAGATCCGGACAGAGTAAGCTACGAGCAGTACTTC
J: TRBJ2-7
V: TRBV4-2
D: -
size: few